This note documents a single T cell receptor beta chain sequence. Antigen: not known. The record originates from a study of identical twins. Findings and limits, study-wide: Fewer insertions marked abundant cord blood beta clonotypes; young adult naive trended weakly, memory not at all.

V dropped 6 bases and J dropped 8 bases, with 17 bases sitting between them. This CDR3 spans 15 amino acids. From germline, CDR1 is LNHDA and CDR2 SQIVND (reference sequence). TCRdb redid the calling of the 5' RACE reads with MiXCR, one entry per CDR3 protein. This sample has about 530,000 distinct CDR3 sequences, with around 15% found just once. The data were also submitted as part of a second study, on yellow fever vaccine responses in identical twins.

Source material: CD4+ T cells sorted from blood. The chain employs TRBV19 and TRBJ1-6, with no clear D. The source is a woman between 18 and 29 years old in good health. The CDR3 sequence: CASSKVGPADSPLHF. Written as DNA, the CDR3 is TGTGCCAGTAGCAAAGTCGGGCCGGCGGATTCACCCCTCCACTTT.